This T cell receptor (beta chain) was obtained from a study of blood T cell repertoires in COVID-19. Overall study context: Acute and convalescent COVID-19 samples came from the United States, Italy and Spain. T cells, B-cell-depleted T cells, or PBMCs supplied cDNA or gDNA.

The CDR3 totals 14 residues. From germline, CDR1 is SGHTA and CDR2 FQGNSA. V shed 5 bases and J shed 0 bases, with 10 bases lying between them. Authors' data handling: The authors estimated nucleated cell counts from reference gene primer amplification. Generated by immunoSEQ multiplex PCR, the TCRdb table keeps only in-frame clones and is missing some. The V and J calls and clone size come from that table; D and trimming were worked out from the DNA. The top ten hold roughly 1.4% of the sample, which has about 180,000 clones, 83% seen once. V gene TRBV7-2 combines with J gene TRBJ1-2; the D gene is possibly TRBD1 (6 bases). What was sequenced was peripheral blood. The receptor comes from a human donor in a cohort sampled during active COVID-19. CDR3 DNA sequence: TGTGCCAGCAGCCGGGACATATCTAACTATGGCTACACCTTC. Translated, it gives CASSRDISNYGYTF.